The clone carrying this T cell receptor (beta chain) was counted only a few times. The sample belongs to a study of blood T cell repertoires in COVID-19. Study overall: Whether acute or convalescent, the COVID-19 samples came from the United States, Italy and Spain. PBMCs, B-cell-depleted T cells, or T cells were the source of the cDNA or gDNA that made up the material.

Original processing notes: From reference gene primer amplification, estimates of nucleated cell counts were derived. Some clones are missing from TCRdb's copy, which holds only in-frame ones; the method was immunoSEQ multiplex PCR. V and J calls and clone size are those listed in that table; D and trimming were worked out from the DNA. The sample includes about 64,000 clones, 80% to 90% of them seen just once. The CDR3 spans 14 residues. The V gene's germline CDR1 is KGHSH and CDR2 LQKENI. Trimming took 2 bases from V and 4 from J, leaving 11 bases between them. This receptor was obtained from a man between 50 and 59 years old with active COVID-19. V is TRBV18 and J is TRBJ2-5; D might be TRBD1 (5 bases). The sequenced sample consisted of peripheral blood. The CDR3 is CASSPGARRETQYF. The CDR3 nucleotides are TGTGCCAGCTCACCAGGGGCCAGAAGAGAGACCCAGTACTTC.